This T cell receptor (beta chain) originates from a study of human T cells and chemical hapten exposure. Study-wide background: Weekly administration of diphenylcyclopropenone to the scalp of patients continued throughout the roughly 23-week study. Per-sample TCR yields varied mainly from small pooled library volume differences. General study points: TCRs whose frequency exceeded 1 in 1000 remained the same following DPC sensitization.

Time point: patch test 2, 6 weeks after DPC sensitization. As for treatment: therapeutic diphenylcyclopropenone sensitization with weekly scalp DPC. Donation of samples came from alopecia patients who were 18 to 70 years old and suitable for DPC. The CDR3 is 13 amino acids. With 4 bases clipped from V and 7 bases from J, the junction kept 8 bases outside the gene matches. From germline, CDR1 is SGHTS and CDR2 YDEGEE. This clonotype occurred a few times. Its antigen is unidentified. TCRdb processed the RACE reads anew with MiXCR; each CDR3 protein has one entry. The table lists roughly 140,000 distinct CDR3 sequences, roughly 12% of them singletons.

V is TRBV5-8 and J is TRBJ2-7, with 7 bases lining up with TRBD2. The sequence came from a woman in her forties or fifties with alopecia areata. Some clones in this sample may be carry-over from other donors' samples. The material sequenced was whole blood, taken in connection with sensitization to the hapten diphenylcyclopropenone (DPC). CDR3 amino acids: CASSPRLAGEQYF. The CDR3 nucleotides are TGTGCCAGCAGCCCTAGACTAGCCGGGGAGCAGTACTTC.